Below, 20 T cell receptor beta chains from the same sample are listed, as sequenced in a study of T cells after yellow fever vaccination. A single record per CDR3 protein comes from TCRdb applying MiXCR to the 5' RACE reads. Here the sample spans 400,000 to 450,000 distinct CDR3 sequences, roughly a sixth being singletons. Sequenced material: PBMCs, taken before the yellow fever booster vaccination. The receptors stem from a man between 18 and 35 years old who received the YFV17D yellow fever vaccine.

This clonotype was seen more than once but under ten times. The V and J genes are TRBV21-1 and TRBJ1-5; TRBD1 is the table's D call and was not checked against the DNA. TRBV21-1 is tagged as a pseudogene. The CDR3 length is 17 residues. The CDR3 reads CASSNYRGQKSNQPQHF. In DNA, the CDR3 is TGTGCCAGCAGCAATTACAGGGGCCAAAAGTCCAATCAGCCCCAGCATTTT.

The chain couples TRBV7-2 to TRBJ1-6, with unresolved D. V dropped 5 bases and J dropped 8 bases, with 10 bases sitting between them. CDR3 size: 13 residues. Germline V gives CDR1 SGHTA, CDR2 FQGNSA. CDR3: CASSGQNDSPLHF. The DNA for the CDR3 is TGTGCCAGCAGCGGGCAGAATGATTCACCCCTCCACTTT.

The CDR3 is CSAGTTGRGEQFF. Written as DNA, the CDR3 is TGCAGCGCCGGGACCACCGGCCGGGGTGAGCAGTTCTTC. V usage is TRBV29-1 and J usage is TRBJ2-1; D is tentatively TRBD1 or TRBD2 (5 bases each). Looked up from germline, CDR1 is SQVTM and CDR2 is ANQGSEA. Trimming pared 7 bases from V and 9 bases from J, leaving 19 bases between. The CDR3 extends over 13 amino acids.

In this sample, this clonotype turned up a few times. The chain is built from TRBV6-5 and TRBJ2-5; the match to TRBD1 covers 7 bases. This CDR3 has 15 amino acids. With V trimmed by 6 bases and J by 1 base, 8 bases remained unmatched. The germline V gene has CDR1 MNHEY and CDR2 SVGAGI. CDR3 amino acids: CASRRTGTLQETQYF. DNA for the CDR3: TGTGCCAGCAGGCGGACAGGAACCCTCCAAGAGACCCAGTACTTC.

This rearrangement joins TRBV12-3 or TRBV12-4 to TRBJ2-2, with 8 bases aligning to TRBD1. J gave up 2 bases and V 3 bases, and 2 bases lay outside the gene matches. The CDR3 runs 15 residues. Written as DNA, the CDR3 is TGTGCCAGCAGTTTTCAGGGGGCTAACACCGGGGAGCTGTTTTTT. It encodes CASSFQGANTGELFF.

The V gene is TRBV6-1, the J gene TRBJ2-1; 9 positions match TRBD1. Trimming cost V 6 bases and J 7 bases; bases outside gene matches: 19. The CDR3 sequence is 18 residues long. Per germline, CDR1 MNHNS and CDR2 SASEGT. The CDR3 DNA reads as TGTGCCAGCAGCCGGTCCGGGACAGGGATTTCCCGGGTTAATGAGCAGTTCTTC. Protein product: CASSRSGTGISRVNEQFF.

This clonotype has a handful of counts. The chain recombines TRBV7-2 with TRBJ1-2; unclear D gene. Per the germline V gene, CDR1 is SGHTA and CDR2 is FQGNSA. The CDR3 has 14 residues. V was trimmed by 3 bases and J by 7 bases, leaving 15 bases between them. The CDR3 DNA sequence: TGTGCCAGCAGCTTTGGAGGTTCGTCACCTGGCTACACCTTC. The encoded protein is CASSFGGSSPGYTF.

The chain combines TRBV6-6 with TRBJ2-1, with 14 bases that match TRBD2. The V gene end was trimmed by 5 bases and the J gene end by 5 bases; junction bases not matched to a gene: 2. Germline values: CDR1 MNHNY, CDR2 SVGAGI (reference sequence). The CDR3 contains 15 residues. The DNA of the CDR3 is TGTGCCAGCAGTACGACTAGCGGGGGGGACAATGAGCAGTTCTTC. It specifies CASSTTSGGDNEQFF.

V is TRBV20-1 and J is TRBJ2-7; D is perhaps TRBD1 (6 bases). Germline loops: CDR1 DFQATT, CDR2 SNEGSKA (reference sequence). The V end was cut by 2 bases, the J end by 9 bases, with 20 bases between. The CDR3 sequence is 14 residues long. The CDR3 coding sequence is TGCAGTGCTAGACAGGGGACCGGAAGGGTTTTGCAGTACTTC. It yields the protein CSARQGTGRVLQYF.

This clonotype appeared a few times. The gene calls are TRBV6-5 and TRBJ2-4; 8 nucleotides match TRBD2. With V trimmed by 5 bases and J by 8 bases, 5 bases remained unmatched. Germline V gene lookup returns CDR1 MNHEY and CDR2 SVGAGI. This CDR3 is 13 amino acids long. The DNA for the CDR3 is TGTGCCAGCAGTAGCGGGGGAGGAGACATTCAGTACTTC. It is translated as CASSSGGGDIQYF.

This clonotype turned up a few times. V gene TRBV7-2 combines with J gene TRBJ1-6, with D possibly being TRBD1 (6 bases). CDR3 length equals 13 residues. Trimming cost V 5 bases and J 9 bases, with 11 bases left between them. The germline CDR1 and CDR2 sequences are SGHTA and FQGNSA. The CDR3 bases are TGTGCCAGCAGCCGACAGGCGCGTTCACCCCTCCACTTT. Amino acid sequence: CASSRQARSPLHF.

At least ten counts were recorded for this clonotype. The chain combines TRBV5-1 with TRBJ2-5; no reliable D call. The length of the CDR3 is 13 residues. Germline V lookup: CDR1 SGHRS, CDR2 YFSETQ. Trimming took 5 bases from V and 5 from J, leaving 13 bases between them. Here the CDR3 DNA reads TGCGCCAGCAGTTCGTCCCTGTTTGAGACCCAGTACTTC. Amino acid sequence: CASSSSLFETQYF.

This chain links TRBV11-2 with TRBJ1-6; D gene ambiguous. The germline CDR1 and CDR2 sequences are SGHAT and FQNNGV. The V and J ends lost 5 bases and 7 bases respectively, with 9 bases between them. The length of the CDR3 is 13 residues. The CDR3 here is CASSQRPNSPLHF. In DNA form, the CDR3 reads TGTGCCAGCAGCCAAAGACCAAATTCACCCCTCCACTTT.

In this sample, this clonotype turned up many times. The chain employs TRBV6-6 and TRBJ1-3; D remains ambiguous. The CDR3 is 12 residues long. The ends were cut back, 8 bases at V and 8 bases at J, with 13 bases in the middle. Germline CDR1 MNHNY, CDR2 SVGAGI (reference sequence). The CDR3 region has the DNA TGTGCCAGCGTCGCGGTTTCCGACACCATATATTTT. Protein sequence: CASVAVSDTIYF.

The rearrangement uses TRBV7-2 and TRBJ2-2; D gene ambiguous. V was shortened by 10 bases and J by 7 bases, with 13 bases between the two germline ends. The CDR3 consists of 12 residues. Germline V gene lookup returns CDR1 SGHTA and CDR2 FQGNSA. Here the CDR3 reads CAIALGFGELFF. As DNA, the CDR3 is TGTGCCATCGCACTGGGGTTCGGGGAGCTGTTTTTT.

The gene calls are TRBV11-3 and TRBJ2-1; D uncertain. This CDR3 contains 14 residues. CDR1 and CDR2 (germline): SGHNT, YENEEA. Between the trimmed V and J ends, which lost 3 bases and 9 bases, there was a span of 15 bases. CDR3 protein: CASSFSGVDGEQFF. In DNA, the CDR3 is TGTGCCAGCAGCTTTTCCGGAGTTGACGGTGAGCAGTTCTTC.

The chain couples TRBV11-1 to TRBJ2-1; 10 positions match TRBD1. There are 17 residues in the CDR3. Looked up from germline, CDR1 is SGHAT and CDR2 is FQDESV (reference sequence). The junction had 13 bases not matched to a gene; V was cut back by 4 bases and J by 7 bases. CDR3 protein: CASSSGTGAPSWNEQFF. The CDR3 nucleotides read TGTGCCAGCAGCTCCGGGACAGGGGCACCCTCATGGAATGAGCAGTTCTTC.

The chain employs TRBV4-3 and TRBJ2-5; 8 bases are a match to TRBD2. V gave up 0 bases and J gave up 9 bases; unmatched junction bases: 12. Germline CDR1 and CDR2: LGHNA and YSLEER. This CDR3 comprises 16 residues. The CDR3 loop reads CASSQDARMRGASQYF. In nucleotides, the CDR3 is TGCGCCAGCAGCCAAGACGCCAGAATGCGGGGGGCATCCCAGTACTTC.

This rearrangement joins TRBV7-2 to TRBJ2-3; 13 positions match TRBD2. V trimming: 5 bases; J trimming: 0 bases; junction bases outside the gene matches: 8. Germline V gene data show CDR1 as SGHTA and CDR2 as FQGNSA. The CDR3 runs 18 residues. The CDR3 loop reads CASSPGLAGAASTDTQYF. The DNA of the CDR3 is TGTGCCAGCAGCCCCGGACTAGCGGGGGCCGCCAGCACAGATACGCAGTATTTT. Looking up the rest from reference TRBV7-2 and TRBJ2-3 gives the full variable domain: GAGVSQSPSNKVTEKGKDVELRCDPISGHTALYWYRQSLGQGLEFLIYFQGNSAPDKSGLPSDRFSAERTGGSVSTLTIQRTQQEDSAVYLCASSPGLAGAASTDTQYFGPGTRLTVL.

The chain carries TRBV12-3 or TRBV12-4 and TRBJ2-5; 11 bases are shared with TRBD2. The CDR3 runs to 18 residues. The V gene end was trimmed by 9 bases and the J gene end by 3 bases; junction bases not matched to a gene: 18. In nucleotides, the CDR3 is TGTGCCAGTCTGGGAGGAACTAGCGGGGGCCGGTACGAAGAGACCCAGTACTTC. Its protein is CASLGGTSGGRYEETQYF.